Presented here are 20 T cell receptor beta chains from one specimen sequenced in a study of T cell responses to AZD1222 COVID-19 vaccine. TCRdb's table, derived via immunoSEQ multiplex PCR, lists solely in-frame clones and lacks some. The sample carries some 160,000 clones, around nine tenths recorded once. The sequencing here drew on peripheral blood, taken on day 0 of AZD1222 vaccination. The origin of the receptors is an adult in good health.

The chain joins TRBV2 to TRBJ2-1; 15 nucleotides line up with TRBD2. V was clipped by 3 bases and J by 6 bases; unmatched bases: 3. The V gene's germline CDR1 is SNHLY and CDR2 FYNNEI. CDR3 length: 16 amino acids. The CDR3 is CASSEPGLAGGNEQFF. In DNA form, the CDR3 reads TGTGCCAGCAGTGAGCCGGGACTAGCGGGAGGCAATGAGCAGTTCTTC.

The rearrangement links TRBV5-1 to TRBJ1-5; D is unresolved. Trimming cost V 0 bases and J 7 bases, with 11 bases left between them. This CDR3 is built from 14 residues. CDR1 SGHRS and CDR2 YFSETQ come from the germline V gene. The CDR3 coding sequence is TGCGCCAGCAGCTTGGATTTGGGGAACCAGCCCCAGCATTTT. It encodes CASSLDLGNQPQHF. Together with reference TRBV5-1 and TRBJ1-5, the CDR3 gives the full variable domain: KAGVTQTPRYLIKTRGQQVTLSCSPISGHRSVSWYQQTPGQGLQFLFEYFSETQRNKGNFPGRFSGRQFSNSRSEMNVSTLELGDSALYLCASSLDLGNQPQHFGDGTRLSIL.

V and J are TRBV6-4 and TRBJ1-1; the D gene is possibly TRBD1 (6 bases). The CDR3 has 15 amino acids. CDR1 is MRHNA, CDR2 SNTAGT, per germline. The V end lost 4 bases, the J end lost 3 bases, and 15 bases lay between the germline ends. The CDR3 sequence: CASSARAGAHTEAFF. CDR3 DNA: TGTGCCAGCAGTGCCCGGGCAGGGGCGCACACTGAAGCTTTCTTT.

This chain uses TRBV4-2 with TRBJ1-6; 9 nucleotides align to TRBD1. Germline-derived CDR1 and CDR2 are LGHNA and YNFKEQ. The V and J ends lost 0 bases and 10 bases, in that order; junction bases with no gene match: 7. CDR3 size: 16 residues. Here the CDR3 DNA reads TGTGCCAGCAGCCAAGATATGGGGACAGGGTTCTCACCCCTCCACTTT. Amino acids: CASSQDMGTGFSPLHF.

The chain couples TRBV18 to TRBJ1-5; a possible D gene is TRBD1 (6 bases). The CDR3 consists of 15 residues. Trimming shortened V by 3 bases and J by 4 bases, and 13 bases separated the two germline ends. Germline CDR1 reads KGHSH; CDR2 reads LQKENI. CDR3 region: CASSPDGQINQPQHF. CDR3 nucleotide sequence: TGTGCCAGCTCACCGGATGGACAGATTAATCAGCCCCAGCATTTT.

The CDR3 is CASSQDGYQPQHF. CDR3 sequence (DNA): TGTGCCAGCAGCCAGGACGGCTATCAGCCCCAGCATTTT. The chain joins TRBV6-5 to TRBJ1-5; D remains ambiguous. The germline V gene encodes CDR1 MNHEY and CDR2 SVGAGI. Trimming took off 6 bases at V and 5 bases at J, with 11 bases between the two ends. The CDR3 contains 13 residues.

CDR3 residues: CASSPTERGEQFF. CDR3 sequence (DNA): TGTGCCAGCTCACCAACGGAGCGAGGCGAGCAGTTCTTC. The chain combines TRBV18 with TRBJ2-1; the D is unclear. The CDR3 has 13 amino acids. Germline CDR1 and CDR2: KGHSH and LQKENI. V lost 2 bases to trimming and J lost 10 bases, with 12 bases between them. Combining the CDR3 with reference TRBV18 and TRBJ2-1 gives the whole variable domain NAGVMQNPRHLVRRRGQEARLRCSPMKGHSHVYWYRQLPEEGLKFMVYLQKENIIDESGMPKERFSAEFPKEGPSILRIQQVVRGDSAAYFCASSPTERGEQFFGPGTRLTVL.

Points on this clone: Distinct nucleotide sequences in the sample also encode this CDR3. This chain connects TRBV6-5 to TRBJ1-4; tentative D call: TRBD1 (6 bases). The CDR3 has 14 amino acids. Per germline, CDR1 MNHEY and CDR2 SVGAGI. V was clipped by 6 bases and J by 4 bases, with 12 bases between them. CDR3 sequence: CASRLQGGNEKLFF. CDR3 nucleotide sequence: TGTGCCAGCAGATTACAGGGAGGTAATGAAAAACTGTTTTTT.

The chain employs TRBV19 and TRBJ2-3; D possibly corresponds to TRBD2 (6 bases). The CDR3 runs to 14 residues. V was clipped by 6 bases and J by 1 base, with 11 bases between them. Germline V gives CDR1 LNHDA, CDR2 SQIVND (reference sequence). The CDR3 nucleotides read TGTGCCAGTAGGGAGGGTTTGGGCACAGATACGCAGTATTTT. It codes for CASREGLGTDTQYF.

This clone was observed a few times. The rearrangement joins TRBV6-4 to TRBJ1-1; D gene uncertain. V lost 0 bases, J lost 2 bases, and 4 bases lay in between. CDR1 and CDR2 from the germline V gene are MRHNA and SNTAGT. CDR3 length: 13 amino acids. The CDR3 DNA reads TGTGCCAGCAGTGACTCTTCCAACACTGAAGCTTTCTTT. This translates into CASSDSSNTEAFF.

The V and J genes are TRBV7-2 and TRBJ2-1; D possibly matches TRBD1 or TRBD2 (5 bases each). Trimming stripped 5 bases from V and 7 bases from J, with 12 bases between. Germline V gene data show CDR1 as SGHTA and CDR2 as FQGNSA. This CDR3 has 13 amino acids. In DNA, the CDR3 is TGTGCCAGCAGCCTAGGGACCATTAATGAGCAGTTCTTC. Amino acids: CASSLGTINEQFF.

On this clone itself: One end of the junction fails to match germline, which may point to a read error. CDR3: CASSGMENIGELFF. CDR3 nucleotide sequence: TGTGCCAGCAGTGGAATGGAGAACATCGGGGAGCTGTTTTTT. This chain joins TRBV28 and TRBJ2-2; the D is unclear. CDR1 is MDHEN and CDR2 is SYDVKM in the germline V gene. This CDR3 contains 14 residues.

The rearrangement links TRBV2 to TRBJ1-5; perhaps TRBD1 as D (6 bases). This CDR3 region has 13 residues. Germline V lookup: CDR1 SNHLY, CDR2 FYNNEI. Between the trimmed V and J ends, which lost 5 bases and 4 bases, there was a span of 9 bases. This CDR3 reads CASSPDSNQPQHF. The CDR3 coding sequence is TGTGCCAGCAGTCCGGACAGTAATCAGCCCCAGCATTTT.

The chain employs TRBV7-9 and TRBJ2-5; 8 positions agree with TRBD1. J lost 6 bases, V lost 5 bases, and 8 bases had no gene match. This CDR3 has 14 residues. CDR1 is SEHNR and CDR2 is FQNEAQ in the germline V gene (reference sequence). The CDR3 is CASSPGGQGKTQYF. Written as DNA, the CDR3 is TGTGCCAGCAGCCCCGGTGGACAGGGCAAGACCCAGTACTTC. Together with reference TRBV7-9 and TRBJ2-5, the CDR3 gives the full variable domain: DTGVSQNPRHKITKRGQNVTFRCDPISEHNRLYWYRQTLGQGPEFLTYFQNEAQLEKSRLLSDRFSAERPKGSFSTLEIQRTEQGDSAMYLCASSPGGQGKTQYFGPGTRLLVL.

This rearrangement joins TRBV14 to TRBJ1-2; 7 nucleotides align to TRBD1. The V segment lost 4 bases and the J segment 2 bases; nucleotides outside the gene matches: 4. Germline V gives CDR1 SGHDN, CDR2 FVKESK. This CDR3 comprises 14 residues. DNA of the CDR3: TGTGCCAGCAGCCGCCAACAGGGGAACTATGGCTACACCTTC. As protein: CASSRQQGNYGYTF.

The CDR3 sequence: CASSQGVADQETQYF. In DNA, the CDR3 is TGTGCCAGCAGCCAAGGAGTAGCGGATCAAGAGACCCAGTACTTC. The chain is built from TRBV4-2 and TRBJ2-5; D might be TRBD2 (6 bases). The CDR3 is 15 amino acids. Trimming stripped 1 base from V and 2 bases from J, with 11 bases between. The V gene's germline CDR1 is LGHNA and CDR2 YNFKEQ.

With regard to this clone: Its ends do not fully match the called genes, so a read error is possible. The chain combines TRBV14 with TRBJ2-7; 11 bases map to TRBD2. The CDR3 spans 14 residues. CDR1 and CDR2 from the germline V gene are SGHDN and FVKESK. In nucleotides, the CDR3 is TGTGCCAGCAGCCAAGAACTAGCGGGGGAACCACCCAACTTC. Translating it yields CASSQELAGEPPNF.

This rearrangement joins TRBV4-1 to TRBJ2-2; 8 positions match TRBD2. The CDR3 runs to 16 residues. J gave up 6 bases and V 3 bases, and 9 bases lay outside the gene matches. In germline, CDR1 is MGHRA, CDR2 YSYEKL. CDR3 nucleotide sequence: TGCGCCAGCAGCCAGGGTTGGGGAGCGGGAGCCGGGGAGCTGTTTTTT. Its protein is CASSQGWGAGAGELFF.

J is TRBJ1-3 and V is TRBV6-1; no reliable D call. Germline-derived CDR1 and CDR2 are MNHNS and SASEGT. The CDR3 contains 15 residues. Trimming took off 2 bases at V and 0 bases at J, with 8 bases between the two ends. The CDR3 sequence is CASSEKTDSGNTIYF. CDR3 nucleotide sequence: TGTGCCAGCAGTGAAAAAACAGACTCTGGAAACACCATATATTTT.

The chain combines TRBV19 with TRBJ1-5, with a weak D call TRBD1 (6 bases). This CDR3 has 14 residues. Germline V gives CDR1 LNHDA, CDR2 SQIVND (reference sequence). Trimming cost V 6 bases and J 3 bases, with 12 bases left between them. CDR3: CASSPRGPNQPQHF. CDR3 nucleotides: TGTGCCAGTAGCCCCAGGGGTCCCAATCAGCCCCAGCATTTT.